The rows below give T cell receptor beta chains drawn from one sample of a study of shared clonotypes between healthy human individuals. TCRdb's copy holds only in-frame clones and misses some; the assay was immunoSEQ multiplex PCR. Of around 1 million clones listed, 76% are singletons. Sequenced: memory CD4+ T cells sorted from blood. These receptors were obtained from a man younger than 35 in good health. Both conserved end residues are part of each CDR3. A D gene is named only where the DNA matches it firmly. Clone sizes are given selectively: once, few, many, or a class where the clone is expanded.

CDR3 length,D gene,J gene,clone size,V gene,CDR3 DNA,CDR3 protein
14,.,TRBJ1-4,.,TRBV2,TGTGCCAGCACCCCCGGGACAATGGGGGAAAAACTGTTTTTT,CASTPGTMGEKLFF
13,.,TRBJ2-7,.,TRBV7-2,TGTGCCAGCAGCCGAGGAGGGAAATACGAGCAGTACTTC,CASSRGGKYEQYF
15,TRBD1,TRBJ2-5,.,TRBV7-3,TGTGCCAGCAGTGGGTATGACAGGGACCAAGAGACCCAGTACTTC,CASSGYDRDQETQYF
14,TRBD2,TRBJ2-7,.,TRBV7-9,TGTGCCAGCAGCTTCGGGACTAGCAGCGACGAGCAGTACTTC,CASSFGTSSDEQYF
18,TRBD2,TRBJ2-3,.,TRBV7-2,TGTGCCAGCAGCTTAGCGCTTCTAGCGGGAGTTCCAGGAGATACGCAGTATTTT,CASSLALLAGVPGDTQYF
14,TRBD1,TRBJ1-2,.,TRBV5-1,TGCGCCAGCAGCTTGGTAGGGACAGGGCAAGGCTACACCTTC,CASSLVGTGQGYTF
15,TRBD2,TRBJ2-5,.,TRBV18,TGTGCCAGCTCACCACCAACTAGCGGACAAGAGACCCAGTACTTC,CASSPPTSGQETQYF
13,.,TRBJ1-2,once,TRBV30,TGTGCCTGGAGTGGGCCGGGGGTGAATGGCTACACCTTC,CAWSGPGVNGYTF
14,.,TRBJ2-3,.,TRBV28,TGTGCCAGCAGTTCCCCCTCTAGCACAGATACGCAGTATTTT,CASSSPSSTDTQYF
16,.,TRBJ1-2,.,TRBV6-7,TGTGCCAGCAGTTACTCACGGCAGGGCCCGGGGTATGGCTACACCTTC,CASSYSRQGPGYGYTF
15,.,TRBJ2-5,.,TRBV5-5,TGTGCCAGCAGCTTATCCGGGTCGTACCAAGAGACCCAGTACTTC,CASSLSGSYQETQYF
14,.,TRBJ1-1,.,TRBV5-1,TGCGCCAGCAGCTTAGGGGGACCGAACACTGAAGCTTTCTTT,CASSLGGPNTEAFF
14,TRBD1,TRBJ1-1,.,TRBV5-1,TGCGCCAGCAGCTTGGGGGACAGGGCCATTGAAGCTTTCTTT,CASSLGDRAIEAFF
16,.,TRBJ2-7,.,TRBV27,TGTGCCAGCAGTTTATCACGAGGGACGAACTCCTACGAGCAGTACTTC,CASSLSRGTNSYEQYF
13,.,TRBJ1-6,.,TRBV30,TGTGCCTGGAGTCTAGCGGGGGGTTCACCCCTCCACTTT,CAWSLAGGSPLHF
16,.,TRBJ1-4,.,TRBV7-8,TGTGCCAGCAGCTTATGGGGGACCGCTGCTAATGAAAAACTGTTTTTT,CASSLWGTAANEKLFF
15,TRBD1,TRBJ2-3,.,TRBV18,TGTGCCAGCTCACCCATTGGGACAGGGGATTCTACGCAGTATTTT,CASSPIGTGDSTQYF
18,TRBD2,TRBJ2-1,.,TRBV19,TGTGCCAGTAGTATTGGCCTAGCGGGAGCAAGCTCCTACAATGAGCAGTTCTTC,CASSIGLAGASSYNEQFF
16,.,TRBJ2-7,.,TRBV5-1,TGCGCCAGCAGCCGAAAGAACGACGGGACGACCTACGAGCAGTACTTC,CASSRKNDGTTYEQYF
15,TRBD1,TRBJ1-2,.,TRBV28,TGTGCCAGCAGTTCGCCTTGGACAGGGAAGGATGGCTACACCTTC,CASSSPWTGKDGYTF
13,.,TRBJ1-2,few,TRBV9,TGTGCCAGCAGCGTAGACTCGGGCTATGGCTACACCTTC,CASSVDSGYGYTF
14,TRBD1,TRBJ2-1,.,TRBV5-8,TGTGCCAGCAGTCGGGGACAGGTTTACAATGAGCAGTTCTTC,CASSRGQVYNEQFF
14,TRBD2,TRBJ2-1,.,TRBV5-4,TGTGCCAGCAACAGCGGGGGGGCTAGGAATGAGCAGTTCTTC,CASNSGGARNEQFF
15,TRBD2,TRBJ2-1,few,TRBV5-6,TGTGCCAGCAGCTTGGGTCCGGGACTAGCGAATGAGCAGTTCTTC,CASSLGPGLANEQFF
14,TRBD1,TRBJ2-3,.,TRBV29-1,TGCAGCGTTGGGCGACAGGGGGCTTCAGATACGCAGTATTTT,CSVGRQGASDTQYF
12,.,TRBJ2-1,few,TRBV5-6,TGTGCCAGCAGCTTGGAACCCTCGGAGCAGTTCTTC,CASSLEPSEQFF
16,.,TRBJ1-6,few,TRBV18,TGTGCCAGCTCACCTTTCGAGGCAGCATATAATTCACCCCTCCACTTT,CASSPFEAAYNSPLHF
13,.,TRBJ1-2,.,TRBV5-5,TGTGCCAGCAGTATAGACCACAGCTATGGCTACACCTTC,CASSIDHSYGYTF
16,TRBD2,TRBJ2-1,.,TRBV5-1,TGCGCCAGCAGCGACCCCGGGACTAGCGGGAGAAATGAGCAGTTCTTC,CASSDPGTSGRNEQFF
14,.,TRBJ2-7,.,TRBV6-5,TGTGCCAGCAGACTACCAGGGGTCCCCTACGAGCAGTACTTC,CASRLPGVPYEQYF
15,.,TRBJ2-7,.,TRBV6-6,TGTGCCAGCAGTTACTCGACGGAAAAAAGCTACGTGCAGTACTTC,CASSYSTEKSYVQYF
14,TRBD1,TRBJ2-7,.,TRBV5-4,TGTGCCAGCAGCCGTAGACAGGGGTCCTACGAGCAGTACTTC,CASSRRQGSYEQYF
13,.,TRBJ1-6,.,TRBV27,TGTGCCAGCAGTTCGACAGCTAATTCACCCCTCCACTTT,CASSSTANSPLHF
11,.,TRBJ2-1,.,TRBV2,TGTGCCAGCAGTTTATACAATGAGCAGTTCTTC,CASSLYNEQFF
15,TRBD1,TRBJ2-4,.,TRBV30,TGTGCCTGGAACGTGGGACAGGGGGCGGGAGACATTCAGTACTTC,CAWNVGQGAGDIQYF
11,.,TRBJ1-1,.,TRBV20-1,TGCAGTGCTAGGAAAGACACTGAAGCTTTCTTT,CSARKDTEAFF
16,TRBD2,TRBJ2-5,.,TRBV7-2,TGTGCCAGCAGCTCATCCCCAGCGGGAGTGGGAGAGACCCAGTACTTC,CASSSSPAGVGETQYF
14,.,TRBJ2-7,many,TRBV5-6,TGTGCCAGCAGCTCTCCGGTGCCCCCCTACGAGCAGTACTTC,CASSSPVPPYEQYF
15,TRBD1,TRBJ1-3,.,TRBV6-1,TGTGCCAGCAGTAAACAGGGGCTCGGAGGAAACACCATATATTTT,CASSKQGLGGNTIYF
10,.,TRBJ2-5,few,TRBV20-1,TGCAGTGCTGGGGAAGAGACCCAGTACTTC,CSAGEETQYF
14,.,TRBJ1-5,.,TRBV9,TGTGCCAGCAGCGTTGGACAGAACAATCAGCCCCAGCATTTT,CASSVGQNNQPQHF
13,.,TRBJ2-6,few,TRBV9,TGTGCCAGCAGCCTAATGGGGGCCAACGTCCTGACTTTC,CASSLMGANVLTF
15,TRBD2,TRBJ2-1,.,TRBV2,TGTGCCAGCAGTGAACTAGCGGGAACCTACAATGAGCAGTTCTTC,CASSELAGTYNEQFF
15,.,TRBJ2-5,.,TRBV21-1,TGTGCCAGCAGCAAAGCCCCCGGGTTCGGAGAGACCCAGTACTTC,CASSKAPGFGETQYF
15,.,TRBJ2-7,.,TRBV2,TGTGCCAGCCGAAGTGGTGGCAGGGTCGGGTACGAGCAGTACTTC,CASRSGGRVGYEQYF
11,.,TRBJ2-7,few,TRBV2,TGTGCCAGCAGACAGGGTTACGAGCAGTACTTC,CASRQGYEQYF